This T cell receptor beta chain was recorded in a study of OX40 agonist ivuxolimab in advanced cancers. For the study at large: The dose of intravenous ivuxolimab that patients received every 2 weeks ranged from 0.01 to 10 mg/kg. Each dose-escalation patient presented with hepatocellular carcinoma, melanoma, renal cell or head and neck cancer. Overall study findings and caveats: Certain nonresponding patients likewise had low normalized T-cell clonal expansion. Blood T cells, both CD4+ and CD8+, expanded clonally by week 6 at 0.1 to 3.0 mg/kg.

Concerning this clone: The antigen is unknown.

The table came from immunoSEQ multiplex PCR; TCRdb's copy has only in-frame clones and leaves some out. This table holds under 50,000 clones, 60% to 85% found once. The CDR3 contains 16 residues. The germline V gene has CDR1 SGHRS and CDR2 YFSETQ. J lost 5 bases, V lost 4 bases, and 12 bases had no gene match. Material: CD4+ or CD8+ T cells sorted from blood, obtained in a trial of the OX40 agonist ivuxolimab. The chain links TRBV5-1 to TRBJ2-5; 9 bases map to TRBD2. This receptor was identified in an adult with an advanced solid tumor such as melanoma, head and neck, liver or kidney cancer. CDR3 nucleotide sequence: TGCGCCAGCAGCGTCGGGACTAGCCTTACCCATGAGACCCAGTACTTC. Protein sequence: CASSVGTSLTHETQYF.